Below, 28 T cell receptor beta chains from the same sample are listed, as sequenced in a study of cytomegalovirus exposure and HLA in healthy donors. The primer mix had 60 Vbeta and 13 Jbeta primers. TCRdb's table, derived via immunoSEQ multiplex PCR, lists solely in-frame clones and lacks some. The table records under 200,000 clones, about 80% of them present only once. Source material: PBMCs. The receptors come from a woman in her forties or fifties in good health and CMV-seronegative.

This chain uses TRBV7-9 with TRBJ1-1; D is perhaps TRBD1 (5 bases). From germline, CDR1 is SEHNR and CDR2 FQNEAQ (reference sequence). The length of the CDR3 is 13 residues. V was shortened by 6 bases and J by 4 bases, with 12 bases between the two germline ends. CDR3: CASSRRGFTEAFF. CDR3 bases: TGTGCCAGCAGTAGACGGGGGTTCACTGAAGCTTTCTTT.

The rearrangement links TRBV2 to TRBJ1-1, with TRBD1 identical over 10 bases. This CDR3 region has 17 residues. The J segment lost 9 bases and the V segment lost 9 bases, leaving 22 bases of the junction unmatched. Germline V lookup: CDR1 SNHLY, CDR2 FYNNEI. The CDR3 DNA reads TGTGCCAGGCCTCGGGACAGGGGATCGAGGGCCCCCCTCAAAGCTTTCTTT. Protein: CARPRDRGSRAPLKAFF.

The V gene is TRBV18, the J gene TRBJ1-5, with no clear D. The ends were cut back, 2 bases at V and 0 bases at J, with 8 bases in the middle. Germline assignment: CDR1 KGHSH and CDR2 LQKENI. The CDR3 loop spans 15 amino acids. Written as DNA, the CDR3 is TGTGCCAGCTCACCAGGGCAGATTAGCAATCAGCCCCAGCATTTT. Residues: CASSPGQISNQPQHF.

On this clone itself: An end of the junction differs from the germline gene, which may be a read error. V gene TRBV7-9 combines with J gene TRBJ1-2; no clear D gene. The germline gives CDR1 SEHNR, CDR2 FQNEAQ (reference sequence). This CDR3 region has 16 residues. CDR3 nucleotides: TGTACCAGCAGCTTGAGCTACCGGAGATCTAACTATGGCTACACCTTC. Residues: CTSSLSYRRSNYGYTF.

V is TRBV28 and J is TRBJ1-2; TRBD1 might be the D (5 bases). Trimming cost V 6 bases and J 4 bases, with 15 bases left between them. Germline CDR1 and CDR2: MDHEN and SYDVKM. This CDR3 comprises 14 residues. The CDR3 here is CASRSSTDFYGYTF. CDR3 nucleotide sequence: TGTGCCAGCAGGTCTTCGACAGATTTCTATGGCTACACCTTC.

The chain joins TRBV6-5 to TRBJ1-1; D ambiguous. Germline CDR1 is MNHEY and CDR2 is SVGAGI. Trimming left V 5 bases short and J 0 bases short, with 13 bases between. This CDR3 region has 15 residues. CDR3 DNA sequence: TGTGCCAGCAGTAGAACGAGGGCCTTGAACACTGAAGCTTTCTTT. The encoded protein is CASSRTRALNTEAFF.

The J gene is TRBJ2-5, the V gene TRBV10-3, with D perhaps TRBD1 (7 bases). This CDR3 has 14 amino acids. The germline V gene has CDR1 ENHRY and CDR2 SYGVKD. Trimming left V 7 bases short and J 4 bases short, with 16 bases between. CDR3 bases: TGTGCCATCAAAATAGGAGGGGGCGTAGAGACCCAGTACTTC. Translating it yields CAIKIGGGVETQYF.

This clone occurred a few times. The V call is TRBV7-8, the J call TRBJ2-5; D possibly corresponds to TRBD1 (6 bases). V was trimmed by 2 bases and J by 3 bases, leaving 13 bases between them. Germline V lookup: CDR1 SGHVS, CDR2 FQNEAQ. The CDR3 length is 15 residues. Here the CDR3 reads CASSLRTVLKETQYF. The CDR3 nucleotides are TGTGCCAGCAGCTTACGGACAGTCTTAAAAGAGACCCAGTACTTC.

The V and J genes are TRBV18 and TRBJ2-7; 9 nucleotides line up with TRBD1. Trimming took 2 bases from V and 5 from J; bases not matched to a gene: 4. Per germline, CDR1 KGHSH and CDR2 LQKENI. The CDR3 extends over 14 amino acids. CDR3 sequence reads: CASSPSWDRDEQYF. CDR3 DNA: TGTGCCAGCTCACCATCCTGGGACAGGGACGAGCAGTACTTC.

The V call is TRBV19, the J call TRBJ2-5; D is perhaps TRBD2 (5 bases). Germline V CDR1 and CDR2: LNHDA, SQIVND (reference sequence). The CDR3 extends over 13 amino acids. V shed 5 bases and J shed 5 bases, with 12 bases lying between them. The CDR3 region has the DNA TGTGCCAGTAGTCCGGGATTCGGCGAGACCCAGTACTTC. Its protein product is CASSPGFGETQYF. The full variable domain, completed using reference TRBV19 and TRBJ2-5, is DGGITQSPKYLFRKEGQNVTLSCEQNLNHDAMYWYRQDPGQGLRLIYYSQIVNDFQKGDIAEGYSVSREKKESFPLTVTSAQKNPTAFYLCASSPGFGETQYFGPGTRLLVL.

CDR3 coding DNA: TGTGCCAGCAGTGACAGGGGCTTTGCGCCAGATACGCAGTATTTT. Amino acid sequence: CASSDRGFAPDTQYF. The chain recombines TRBV27 with TRBJ2-3, with 8 bases identical to TRBD1. The CDR3 has 15 residues. The V gene's germline CDR1 is MNHEY and CDR2 SMNVEV (reference sequence). The trim removed 5 bases at V and 4 bases at J, leaving 8 bases unmatched.

This chain joins TRBV27 and TRBJ2-5, with D maybe TRBD1 (6 bases). The CDR3 loop spans 14 amino acids. Germline-derived CDR1 and CDR2 are MNHEY and SMNVEV (reference sequence). Trimming took off 0 bases at V and 3 bases at J, with 8 bases between the two ends. The CDR3 DNA reads TGTGCCAGCAGTTTATCCCCAGGGGAAGAGACCCAGTACTTC. Its protein is CASSLSPGEETQYF.

In its sample, this clone was seen once. The V and J genes are TRBV28 and TRBJ2-7; the match to TRBD1 covers 8 bases. V was clipped by 6 bases and J by 3 bases; unmatched bases: 10. CDR3 length: 15 amino acids. Germline loops: CDR1 MDHEN, CDR2 SYDVKM. The CDR3, as DNA: TGTGCCAGCAGAGGACAGGGCCCCCGGTACTACGAGCAGTACTTC. This codes for CASRGQGPRYYEQYF.

The gene calls are TRBV28 and TRBJ2-5; D is undetermined. CDR3 length: 14 residues. V dropped 2 bases and J dropped 1 base, with 8 bases sitting between them. Germline V gene sequence: CDR1 MDHEN, CDR2 SYDVKM. The CDR3 spells CASSLGQLQETQYF. The DNA of the CDR3 is TGTGCCAGCAGTTTAGGGCAGCTCCAAGAGACCCAGTACTTC. Full variable domain (remainder filled in from reference TRBV28 and TRBJ2-5): DVKVTQSSRYLVKRTGEKVFLECVQDMDHENMFWYRQDPGLGLRLIYFSYDVKMKEKGDIPEGYSVSREKKERFSLILESASTNQTSMYLCASSLGQLQETQYFGPGTRLLVL.

The genes are TRBV19 and TRBJ1-1; a weak D match, TRBD1 (6 bases). CDR1 is LNHDA, CDR2 SQIVND, per germline (reference sequence). The CDR3 loop spans 15 amino acids. V lost 6 bases and J lost 3, with 17 bases in between. CDR3 loop: CASRRGAGWDTEAFF. CDR3 DNA: TGTGCCAGTAGGCGGGGGGCGGGGTGGGACACTGAAGCTTTCTTT.

The chain links TRBV9 to TRBJ2-6; no definite D call. Trimming shortened V by 0 bases and J by 0 bases, and 16 bases separated the two germline ends. Germline loops: CDR1 SGDLS, CDR2 YYNGEE. This CDR3 spans 19 amino acids. CDR3 loop: CASSVATHFEYSGANVLTF. In nucleotides, the CDR3 is TGTGCCAGCAGCGTAGCTACCCACTTTGAGTACTCTGGGGCCAACGTCCTGACTTTC.

V is TRBV28 and J is TRBJ1-5; weak D call: TRBD1 (6 bases). Germline CDR1 and CDR2: MDHEN and SYDVKM. The CDR3 consists of 15 residues. Trimming took 6 bases from V and 0 from J, leaving 12 bases between them. The CDR3 DNA sequence: TGTGCCAGCAGAGTACAGGGAGCTAGCAATCAGCCCCAGCATTTT. Protein product: CASRVQGASNQPQHF.

This chain links TRBV15 with TRBJ1-6, with D tentatively TRBD1 (6 bases). Germline lookup yields CDR1 LNHNV and CDR2 YYDKDF (reference sequence). V was cut by 5 bases and J by 10 bases, with 15 bases left in between. The CDR3 has 14 amino acids. The DNA of the CDR3 is TGTGCCACCAGCCGTACAGGGTCAGAGTCACCCCTCCACTTT. Translated: CATSRTGSESPLHF.

J is TRBJ1-2 and V is TRBV7-9; possibly TRBD1 for D (5 bases). The CDR3 has 14 residues. The germline V gene has CDR1 SEHNR and CDR2 FQNEAQ (reference sequence). V dropped 1 base and J dropped 6 bases, with 12 bases sitting between them. The chain's CDR3 is CASSLEGAWNGYTF. The CDR3 nucleotides read TGTGCCAGCAGCTTAGAAGGGGCCTGGAATGGCTACACCTTC.

The CDR3 is CASSAGMYGDSPLHF. The CDR3 nucleotides are TGTGCCAGCAGCGCCGGGATGTACGGTGATTCACCCCTCCACTTT. This chain connects TRBV11-2 to TRBJ1-6, with D unclear. Germline V gene data show CDR1 as SGHAT and CDR2 as FQNNGV. This CDR3 contains 15 residues. Trimming left V 5 bases short and J 8 bases short, with 16 bases between.

Note on this clone: Distinct nucleotide sequences in the sample also encode this CDR3. The V gene is TRBV6-5, the J gene TRBJ2-7; 12 bases map to TRBD2. Germline V gene sequence: CDR1 MNHEY, CDR2 SVGAGI. The V segment lost 6 bases and the J segment 4 bases; nucleotides outside the gene matches: 1. The CDR3 has 13 amino acids. This chain's CDR3 is CASSLAGGYEQYF. The CDR3 region has the DNA TGTGCCAGCAGCCTAGCGGGAGGGTACGAGCAGTACTTC.

The chain uses TRBV13 and TRBJ2-5, with TRBD2 matching over 9 bases. This CDR3 region has 18 residues. The ends lost 5 bases at V and 4 bases at J; junction bases unmatched: 17. The germline V gene has CDR1 PRHDT and CDR2 FYEKMQ (reference sequence). CDR3 in DNA: TGTGCCAGCAGCCGATTGGGGGGGAATGGACTAGCGAGAGAGACCCAGTACTTC. This gives the protein CASSRLGGNGLARETQYF. Looking up the rest from reference TRBV13 and TRBJ2-5 gives the full variable domain: AAGVIQSPRHLIKEKRETATLKCYPIPRHDTVYWYQQGPGQDPQFLISFYEKMQSDKGSIPDRFSAQQFSDYHSELNMSSLELGDSALYFCASSRLGGNGLARETQYFGPGTRLLVL.

This clone was seen more than once but under ten times. The rearrangement links TRBV7-9 to TRBJ2-7; 11 nucleotides match TRBD1. Trimming took 5 bases from V and 2 from J; bases not matched to a gene: 2. Germline V gene sequence: CDR1 SEHNR, CDR2 FQNEAQ (reference sequence). This CDR3 is built from 14 residues. The CDR3 DNA follows: TGTGCCAGCAGCCGGACAGGGGGCGCCTACGAGCAGTACTTC. As protein: CASSRTGGAYEQYF.

The chain combines TRBV2 with TRBJ1-5, with a tentative D call TRBD1 (5 bases). Trimming pared 10 bases from V and 11 bases from J, leaving 24 bases between. The CDR3 spans 14 residues. Germline loops: CDR1 SNHLY, CDR2 FYNNEI. The CDR3 DNA reads TGTGCCACCGGGGGGGGACCTAATATCATCGCCCAGCATTTT. The encoded protein is CATGGGPNIIAQHF. Combining the CDR3 with reference TRBV2 and TRBJ1-5 gives the whole variable domain EPEVTQTPSHQVTQMGQEVILRCVPISNHLYFYWYRQILGQKVEFLVSFYNNEISEKSEIFDDQFSVERPDGSNFTLKIRSTKLEDSAMYFCATGGGPNIIAQHFGDGTRLSIL.

The chain couples TRBV28 to TRBJ1-1, with D hard to call. With 1 base removed from V and 3 bases from J, the gap between germline ends came to 12 bases. This CDR3 region has 15 residues. CDR1 is MDHEN, CDR2 SYDVKM, per germline. CDR3 nucleotide sequence: TGTGCCAGCAGTTTATTTTATACCGGGGACACTGAAGCTTTCTTT. Translating gives CASSLFYTGDTEAFF.

The CDR3 bases are TGTGCCAGCAGCCCGGGACAGGGGCCTGGAGAGCAGTACTTC. It yields the protein CASSPGQGPGEQYF. The genes are TRBV11-3 and TRBJ2-7, with 10 bases lining up with TRBD1. The junction had 8 bases not matched to a gene; V was cut back by 5 bases and J by 7 bases. The CDR3 totals 14 residues. The germline V gene has CDR1 SGHNT and CDR2 YENEEA.

V gene TRBV5-1 combines with J gene TRBJ2-1, with 9 bases matching TRBD2. The germline CDR1 and CDR2 sequences are SGHRS and YFSETQ. This CDR3 contains 15 residues. V was clipped by 3 bases and J by 2 bases; unmatched bases: 3. CDR3 coding DNA: TGCGCCAGCAGCTCGGGCGGGGGGGCCTACAATGAGCAGTTCTTC. It specifies CASSSGGGAYNEQFF. The full variable domain, with the rest looked up from reference TRBV5-1 and TRBJ2-1, is KAGVTQTPRYLIKTRGQQVTLSCSPISGHRSVSWYQQTPGQGLQFLFEYFSETQRNKGNFPGRFSGRQFSNSRSEMNVSTLELGDSALYLCASSSGGGAYNEQFFGPGTRLTVL.

The J gene is TRBJ2-1, the V gene TRBV11-3; 10 bases are a match to TRBD2. V dropped 0 bases and J dropped 4; count of bases not matched to a gene: 6. This CDR3 has 17 amino acids. Looked up from germline, CDR1 is SGHNT and CDR2 is YENEEA. In nucleotides, the CDR3 is TGTGCCAGCAGCTTAGACGCTAGCGGGAGAGCATACAATGAGCAGTTCTTC. Its translation is CASSLDASGRAYNEQFF.